This entry features one T cell receptor beta chain sequence. Its matching antigen is unknown. The data were taken from a study of T cell repertoires in cytomegalovirus infection. TCRdb independently ran MiXCR on the reads; one entry per CDR3 protein. This table has roughly 600,000 distinct CDR3 sequences, less than 25% appearing once. The study, taken as a whole, reports: The ex vivo response showed dominance by HLA-C-restricted CMV-specific TCR beta clonotypes.

Input material: CD8+ T cells from PBMCs. The sequence was obtained from a human donor in good health (CMV status not recorded). Some clones in this sample may be carry-over from other donors' samples.

CDR3 DNA sequence: TGTGCCAGCAGTTACCCAACTAGCGGGGGGGCTCATACGCAGTATTTT. Translation gives CASSYPTSGGAHTQYF. The chain links TRBV6-2 or TRBV6-3 to TRBJ2-3; 13 nucleotides match TRBD2. The germline gives CDR1 MNHEY, CDR2 SVGEGT. J lost 7 bases, V lost 2 bases, and 6 bases had no gene match. The CDR3 runs 16 residues.